A single T cell receptor (beta chain) is shown here with its context. Its antigen is as yet unknown. This CDR3 region has 14 residues. V dropped 5 bases and J dropped 4; count of bases not matched to a gene: 6. From germline, CDR1 is MNHEY and CDR2 SMNVEV (reference sequence). The repertoire was sequenced with immunoSEQ multiplex PCR; TCRdb's copy has only in-frame clones and lacks some. The sample records about 350,000 clones, 86% being singletons. The data belong to a study of Ad26.COV2.S vaccination and SARS-CoV-2 variants. Study-wide results and limits: The TCR-based breadth and depth measures might underestimate overall T cell responses.

Treatment meaning: around 19 received Ad26.COV2.S at low or high dose, single or two shots; about 5 received placebo; per-sample allocation not given. Following the first vaccine or placebo injection, samples were taken on day 63. Immunization relied on an Ad26 vector, which expressed Wuhan-strain SARS-CoV-2 spike. The gene calls are TRBV27 and TRBJ1-2; TRBD1 matches at 8 bases. This TCR came from a person aged 18-60 years who received the Ad26.COV2.S COVID-19 vaccine or a placebo. The starting material was peripheral blood, obtained in a trial of Ad26.COV2.S vaccine versus placebo. The chain's CDR3 is CASSPDRDSYGYTF. CDR3 DNA: TGTGCCAGCAGTCCGGACAGGGATAGCTATGGCTACACCTTC.